Listed below are T cell receptor beta chains from one sample, sequenced in a study of cytomegalovirus exposure and HLA in healthy donors. TCRdb's copy holds only in-frame clones and misses some; the assay was immunoSEQ multiplex PCR. Found here are about 100,000 clones, around 74% of them singletons; the top ten hold about 7%. The sample taken for sequencing was PBMCs. These receptor sequences come from a man in his fifties in good health and CMV-seropositive. Each CDR3 is given with its conserved first and last residue. The D gene is left open where the match is weak. Not every row has a clone size; where given, it reads once, few, many or a size class.

clone_size | j_call | v_call | d_call | cdr3_aa | cdr3_nt
NA | TRBJ1-5 | TRBV10-3 | NA | CAISEGADNQPQNF | TGTGCCATCAGTGAAGGGGCGGACAATCAGCCCCAGAATTTT
NA | TRBJ2-1 | TRBV28 | TRBD2 | CASSLASGGAGEQFF | TGTGCCAGCAGTTTGGCAAGCGGGGGGGCCGGTGAGCAGTTCTTC
NA | TRBJ2-7 | TRBV6-5 | NA | CASSYGPQGEAYEQYF | TGTGCCAGCAGTTACGGTCCCCAGGGTGAGGCCTACGAGCAGTACTTC
NA | TRBJ2-7 | TRBV6-1 | NA | CASSVYSSYEQYF | TGTGCCAGCAGTGTATATAGCTCCTACGAGCAGTACTTC
NA | TRBJ2-2 | TRBV7-2 | NA | CASSGFNTGELFF | TGTGCCAGCAGCGGCTTCAACACCGGGGAGCTGTTTTTT
NA | TRBJ2-7 | TRBV1 | NA | CTSSQDRTGKGPRSYEQYF | TGCACCAGCAGCCAAGATAGGACAGGGAAAGGCCCCCGCTCCTACGAGCAGTACTTC
NA | TRBJ1-5 | TRBV4-1 | NA | CASSQEGSRGKSNQPQNF | TGCGCCAGCAGCCAAGAAGGGTCCCGGGGAAAGAGCAATCAGCCCCAGAATTTT
NA | TRBJ1-1 | TRBV5-3 | NA | CARREEIPTRGSEAFF | TGTGCCAGAAGGGAAGAAATACCTACGCGGGGGTCTGAAGCTTTCTTT
NA | TRBJ1-5 | TRBV5-1 | TRBD1 | CASSLGTGGGQPQHF | TGCGCCAGCAGCTTGGGGACAGGGGGTGGGCAGCCCCAGCATTTT
NA | TRBJ2-1 | TRBV2 | NA | CASSVRGSYNEQFF | TGTGCCAGCAGTGTACGGGGCTCCTACAATGAGCAGTTCTTC
NA | TRBJ1-1 | TRBV4-2 | NA | CASSQGGYTEAFF | TGTGCCAGCAGCCAAGGAGGTTACACTGAAGCTTTCTTT
NA | TRBJ2-5 | TRBV5-1 | TRBD2 | CASSTDGGQETQYF | TGCGCCAGCAGCACCGACGGGGGGCAAGAGACCCAGTACTTC
NA | TRBJ1-6 | TRBV18 | NA | CASSLEAENSPLHF | TGTGCCAGCTCACTCGAGGCGGAAAATTCACCCCTCCACTTT
NA | TRBJ2-1 | TRBV19 | TRBD2 | CASNQRGVYNEQFF | TGTGCCAGTAACCAGCGGGGGGTCTACAATGAGCAGTTCTTC
NA | TRBJ1-5 | TRBV7-9 | NA | CASSLRGSNQPQHF | TGTGCCAGCAGCTTAAGGGGGAGCAATCAGCCCCAGCATTTT
NA | TRBJ2-1 | TRBV7-9 | TRBD2 | CASSLDGIGGGNYNEQFF | TGTGCCAGCAGCCTCGACGGGATCGGCGGGGGGAACTACAATGAGCAGTTCTTC
NA | TRBJ1-2 | TRBV5-1 | TRBD1 | CASSLTGGNYGYTF | TGCGCCAGCAGCTTGACAGGGGGAAACTATGGCTACACCTTC
NA | TRBJ2-7 | TRBV4-1 | TRBD2 | CASSQLAGTSGENEQYF | TGCGCCAGCAGCCAACTCGCCGGGACTAGCGGGGAGAACGAGCAGTACTTC
NA | TRBJ1-6 | TRBV7-3 | NA | CASSPRDNSPLNF | TGTGCCAGCAGCCCGAGGGATAATTCACCCCTCAACTTT
few | TRBJ2-7 | TRBV30 | TRBD2 | CAWRDSGTPTGEQYF | TGTGCCTGGAGAGACAGCGGGACGCCCACGGGCGAGCAGTACTTC
NA | TRBJ2-3 | TRBV19 | TRBD1 | CASDTGQGTDTQYF | TGTGCCAGCGATACCGGACAGGGCACAGATACGCAGTATTTT
NA | TRBJ1-3 | TRBV6-5 | NA | CASSAGGNTIYF | TGTGCCAGCAGTGCAGGAGGAAACACCATATATTTT
NA | TRBJ2-5 | TRBV19 | TRBD2 | CASSTPRGGTGETQYF | TGTGCCAGTAGTACCCCCCGGGGGGGGACTGGGGAGACCCAGTACTTC
NA | TRBJ2-2 | TRBV6-5 | NA | CASRELAGELFF | TGTGCCAGCAGGGAACTAGCAGGGGAGCTGTTTTTT
NA | TRBJ2-5 | TRBV4-3 | NA | CASSQDGLVGVDETQYF | TGCGCCAGCAGCCAAGATGGGCTTGTAGGGGTGGATGAGACCCAGTACTTC
NA | TRBJ2-5 | TRBV30 | NA | CAWSVLVPGGVQETQYF | TGTGCCTGGAGTGTACTTGTGCCGGGGGGCGTCCAAGAGACCCAGTACTTC
NA | TRBJ1-3 | TRBV29-1 | NA | CSVAEPSKRNTIYF | TGCAGCGTTGCCGAGCCATCAAAGAGAAACACCATATATTTT
NA | TRBJ2-1 | TRBV19 | TRBD1 | CASTPEGQPLSYNEQFF | TGTGCCAGTACACCCGAGGGACAGCCCCTCTCCTACAATGAGCAGTTCTTC
NA | TRBJ2-6 | TRBV6-5 | TRBD2 | CASRGGAGANVLTF | TGTGCCAGCCGGGGAGGGGCTGGGGCCAACGTCCTGACTTTC
NA | TRBJ2-4 | TRBV15 | NA | CATRRSTGEVDIQYF | TGTGCCACCAGACGGTCTACAGGGGAGGTTGACATTCAGTACTTC
few | TRBJ1-1 | TRBV5-5 | NA | CASSLAGGVNTEAFF | TGTGCCAGCAGCTTGGCCGGGGGAGTGAACACTGAAGCTTTCTTT
few | TRBJ2-1 | TRBV6-1 | NA | CASKGGALYNEQFF | TGTGCCAGCAAGGGGGGGGCCCTCTACAATGAGCAGTTCTTC
NA | TRBJ1-6 | TRBV7-3 | NA | CASSERGASAANSPLHF | TGTGCCAGCAGCGAAAGGGGCGCTTCGGCCGCTAATTCACCCCTCCACTTT
once | TRBJ2-3 | TRBV7-2 | NA | CASSSSRGALQYF | TGTGCCAGCAGCTCTTCCCGGGGGGCGCTGCAGTATTTT
NA | TRBJ2-1 | TRBV4-2 | TRBD2 | CASSQDSGRDEQFF | TGTGCCAGCAGCCAAGATTCAGGGAGGGATGAGCAGTTCTTC